This T cell receptor beta chain was retrieved from a study of T-cell memory formation after mild COVID-19. The overall study: Clusters were largely donor specific.

This clonotype turned up a few times. Its antigen remains unidentified. Germline V gene data show CDR1 as SGHTA and CDR2 as FQGNSA. V was pared by 6 bases and J by 3 bases, with 9 bases between. The CDR3 covers 12 residues. The authors produced TCR alpha and TCR beta cDNA libraries with sample barcodes and UMIs by 5'RACE using constant-segment primers. From the 5' RACE reads, TCRdb called clonotypes with MiXCR, one entry per CDR3 protein. The sample contains a few hundred thousand distinct CDR3 sequences, under 25% of which appear only once. Study conclusions and caveats: The study detected some responding clones in pre-infection memory, suggesting cross-reactive memory joined. Clones shrinking from day 15 to 85 showed even CD4/CD8 mixes; later expanders tilted CD4+.

The chain recombines TRBV7-2 with TRBJ2-7; D remains ambiguous. The clonotype was recovered from an adult woman who had mild COVID-19 (a few samples of this study predate the infection). Cell type and time point are not known. Material for sequencing was PBMCs or a T cell subset sorted from them (not recorded which). This chain's CDR3 is CASSTQDYEQYF. The CDR3 DNA reads as TGTGCCAGCAGTACTCAAGACTACGAGCAGTACTTC.